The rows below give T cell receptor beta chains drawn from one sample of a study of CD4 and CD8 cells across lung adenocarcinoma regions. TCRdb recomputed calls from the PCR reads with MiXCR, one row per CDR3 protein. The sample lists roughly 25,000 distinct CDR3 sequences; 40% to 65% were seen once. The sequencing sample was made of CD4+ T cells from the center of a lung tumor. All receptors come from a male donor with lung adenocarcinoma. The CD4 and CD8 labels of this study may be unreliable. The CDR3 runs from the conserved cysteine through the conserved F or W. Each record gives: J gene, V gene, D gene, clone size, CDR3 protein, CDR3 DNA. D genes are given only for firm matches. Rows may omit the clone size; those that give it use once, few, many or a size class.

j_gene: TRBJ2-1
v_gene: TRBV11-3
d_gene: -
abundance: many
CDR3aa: CASSLFGPASADNEQFF
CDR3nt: TGTGCCAGCAGCTTATTCGGTCCGGCTAGCGCCGACAATGAGCAGTTCTTC

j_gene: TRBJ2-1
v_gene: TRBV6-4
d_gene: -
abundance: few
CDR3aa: CASRLAMTSDRHNEQFF
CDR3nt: TGTGCCAGCAGGCTAGCCATGACTTCGGATCGCCACAATGAGCAGTTCTTC

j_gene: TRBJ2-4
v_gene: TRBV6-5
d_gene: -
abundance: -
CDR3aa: CASSSRQVGKNTQYF
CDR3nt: TGTGCCAGCAGTTCGAGACAGGTAGGTAAAAATACGCAGTACTTC

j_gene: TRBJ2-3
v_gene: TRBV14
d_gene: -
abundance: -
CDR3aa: CASRASPYTDTQYF
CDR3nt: TGTGCCAGCAGGGCTAGCCCTTACACAGATACGCAGTATTTT

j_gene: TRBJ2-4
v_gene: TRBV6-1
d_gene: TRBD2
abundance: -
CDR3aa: CASRGGVSYIQYF
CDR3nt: TGTGCCAGTCGGGGGGGGGTCAGTTACATTCAGTACTTC

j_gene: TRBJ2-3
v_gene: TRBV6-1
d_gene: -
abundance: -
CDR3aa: CASRSCSDEQFF
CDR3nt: TGTGCCAGCAGATCTTGCTCCGATGAGCAGTTCTTT

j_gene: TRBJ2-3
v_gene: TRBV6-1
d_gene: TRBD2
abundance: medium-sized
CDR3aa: CASKRSGSADTQYF
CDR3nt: TGTGCCAGCAAGAGAAGCGGGAGTGCAGATACGCAGTATTTT

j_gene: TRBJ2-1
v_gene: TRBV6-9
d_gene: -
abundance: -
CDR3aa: CASRGSASTKEQFF
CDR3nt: TGTGCCAGCAGGGGTAGCGCGAGCACCAAGGAGCAGTTTTTT

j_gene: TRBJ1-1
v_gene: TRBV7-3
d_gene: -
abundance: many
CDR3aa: CASKSEGGSVAFF
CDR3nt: TGTGCCAGCAAATCAGAGGGAGGCTCTGTGGCTTTCTTT

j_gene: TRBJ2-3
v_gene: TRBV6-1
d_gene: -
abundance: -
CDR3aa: CARGEGGGSPDTQYF
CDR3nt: TGTGCCAGGGGTGAAGGGGGCGGGAGCCCAGATACCCAGTACTTT

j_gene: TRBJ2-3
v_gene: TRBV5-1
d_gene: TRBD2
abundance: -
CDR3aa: CASNPTAGLASDTQYF
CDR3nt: TGCGCCAGCAATCCCACCGCCGGACTAGCATCAGATACGCAGTATTTT

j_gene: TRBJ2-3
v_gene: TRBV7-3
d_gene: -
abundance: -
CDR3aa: CASSYGPGADTQYF
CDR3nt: TGTGCCAGCAGCTACGGACCAGGGGCAGATACGCAGTATTTT

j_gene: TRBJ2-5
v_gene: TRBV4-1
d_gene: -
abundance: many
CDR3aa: CASSQVDRETRYF
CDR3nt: TGCGCCAGCAGCCAAGTAGATCGGGAAACGCGGTACTTC

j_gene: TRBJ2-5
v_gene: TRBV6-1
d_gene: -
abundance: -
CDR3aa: CARGLGGRAQDTQYF
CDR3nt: TGTGCCAGGGGGCTCGGTGGCCGAGCCCAAGACACCCAGTACTTC

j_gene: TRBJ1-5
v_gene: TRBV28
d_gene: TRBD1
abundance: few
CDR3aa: CASSRDSSNQPQHF
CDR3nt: TGTGCCAGCAGTCGGGACAGTAGCAATCAGCCCCAGCATTTT

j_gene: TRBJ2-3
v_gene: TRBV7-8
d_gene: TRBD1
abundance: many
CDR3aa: CASSFGTGGSTDTQYF
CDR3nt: TGTGCCAGCAGCTTCGGGACAGGGGGTAGCACAGATACGCAGTATTTT

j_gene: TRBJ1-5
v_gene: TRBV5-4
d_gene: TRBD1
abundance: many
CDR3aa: CASSRDRVQPQHF
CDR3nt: TGTGCCAGCAGCAGAGACAGGGTTCAGCCCCAGCATTTT

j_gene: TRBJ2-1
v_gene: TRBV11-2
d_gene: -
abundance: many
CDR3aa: CASSLARLGTRNNEQFF
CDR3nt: TGTGCCAGCAGCTTAGCCAGGTTGGGGACACGAAACAATGAGCAGTTCTTC

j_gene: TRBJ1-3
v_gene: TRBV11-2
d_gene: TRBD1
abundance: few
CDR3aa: CASRRDREISGNTIYF
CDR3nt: TGTGCCAGCAGGCGGGACAGGGAGATATCTGGAAACACCATATATTTT

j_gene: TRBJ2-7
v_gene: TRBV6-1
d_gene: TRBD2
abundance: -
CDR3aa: CASRENQSGRDEQYF
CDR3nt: TGTGCCAGCAGGGAGAACCAAAGCGGGAGGGACGAGCAGTACTTC

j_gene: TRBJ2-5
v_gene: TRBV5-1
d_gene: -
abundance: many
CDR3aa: CASSLAGDSGETQYF
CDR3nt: TGCGCCAGCAGCTTGGCCGGGGACAGCGGGGAGACCCAGTACTTC

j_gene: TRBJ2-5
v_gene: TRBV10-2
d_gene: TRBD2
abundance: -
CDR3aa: CASRTGTGGGSGGEETQYF
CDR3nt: TGCGCCAGCAGGACCGGGACGGGCGGGGGGAGCGGGGGCGAAGAGACGCAGTACTTC

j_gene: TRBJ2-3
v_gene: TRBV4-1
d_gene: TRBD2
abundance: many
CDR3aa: CASSQDELFYAGGRDTQYF
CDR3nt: TGCGCCAGCAGCCAAGATGAGCTTTTTTACGCGGGAGGCAGAGATACGCAGTATTTT

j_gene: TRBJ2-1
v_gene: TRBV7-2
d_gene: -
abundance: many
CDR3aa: CASSLRAPGGNEQFF
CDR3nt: TGTGCCAGCAGTCTTCGGGCCCCGGGTGGCAATGAGCAGTTCTTC

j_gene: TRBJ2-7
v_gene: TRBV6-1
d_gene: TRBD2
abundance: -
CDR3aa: CASSIGLASEQYF
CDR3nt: TGTGCCAGCAGTATCGGACTAGCGAGTGAGCAGTACTTC

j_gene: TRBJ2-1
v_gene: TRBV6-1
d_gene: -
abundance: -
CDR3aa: CASADYNEQFF
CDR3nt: TGTGCCAGCGCGGATTACAATGAGCAGTTCTTC

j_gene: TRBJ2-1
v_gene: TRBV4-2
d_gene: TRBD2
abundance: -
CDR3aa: CASSQDSGRARNEQFF
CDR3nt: TGTGCCAGCAGCCAAGATAGCGGGAGGGCCCGGAATGAGCAGTTCTTC

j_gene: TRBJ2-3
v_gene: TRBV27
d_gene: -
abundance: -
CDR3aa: CAISPGRLGPGQDTQYF
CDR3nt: TGTGCCATCAGTCCTGGGCGCCTGGGCCCTGGCCAAGATACGCAGTATTTT

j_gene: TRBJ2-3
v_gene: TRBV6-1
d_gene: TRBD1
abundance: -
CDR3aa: CASSDRDADTQYF
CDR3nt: TGTGCCAGCAGCGACAGGGATGCAGATACGCAGTATTTT

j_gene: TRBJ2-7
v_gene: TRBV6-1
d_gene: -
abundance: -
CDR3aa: CASSEARGDPYNEQYF
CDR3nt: TGTGCCAGCAGTGAAGCGCGCGGGGACCCCTACAATGAGCAGTACTTC

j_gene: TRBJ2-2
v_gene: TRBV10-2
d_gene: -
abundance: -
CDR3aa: CARSLQAAGTETLFF
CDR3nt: TGCGCCAGGTCCCTACAGGCAGCGGGGACAGAGACGCTGTTTTTT

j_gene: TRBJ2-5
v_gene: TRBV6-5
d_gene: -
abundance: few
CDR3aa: CASSYSGSSGEETQYF
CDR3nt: TGTGCCAGCAGTTACTCGGGGTCCTCAGGGGAAGAGACCCAGTACTTC

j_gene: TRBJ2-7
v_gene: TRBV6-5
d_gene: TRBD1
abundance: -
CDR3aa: CASSYGPGQGNEQYF
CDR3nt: TGTGCCAGCAGTTACGGGCCGGGACAGGGAAACGAGCAGTACTTC

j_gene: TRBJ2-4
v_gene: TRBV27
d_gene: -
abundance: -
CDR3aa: CASSSEVRDIQYF
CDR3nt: TGTGCCAGCAGTTCAGAGGTGAGGGATATTCAGTACTTC

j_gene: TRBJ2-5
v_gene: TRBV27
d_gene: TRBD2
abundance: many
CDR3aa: CASSSRGGTAQYF
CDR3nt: TGTGCCAGCAGTTCCCGGGGGGGCACGGCCCAGTACTTC

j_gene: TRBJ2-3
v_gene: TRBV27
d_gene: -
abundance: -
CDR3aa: CASSPGGLCSGTDTQNF
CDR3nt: TGTGCCAGCAGTCCTGGCGGACTATGTTCTGGGACCGATACGCAGAATTTC

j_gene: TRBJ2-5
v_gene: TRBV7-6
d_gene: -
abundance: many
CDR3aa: CASSLAQGIRTQYF
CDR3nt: TGTGCCAGCAGCTTAGCGCAGGGCATCAGGACCCAGTACTTC

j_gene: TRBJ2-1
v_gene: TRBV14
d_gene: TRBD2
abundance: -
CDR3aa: CASSQGLAGFYNEQFF
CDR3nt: TGTGCCAGCAGCCAAGGTCTAGCGGGATTCTACAATGAGCAGTTCTTC

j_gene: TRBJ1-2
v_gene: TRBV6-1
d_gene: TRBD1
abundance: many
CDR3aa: CASSGGGGFGGYTF
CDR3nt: TGTGCCAGCAGTGGTGGAGGGGGCTTCGGCGGCTACACCTTC

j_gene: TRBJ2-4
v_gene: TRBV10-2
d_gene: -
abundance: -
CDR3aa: CATGLTATNIQYF
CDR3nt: TGCGCCACGGGTCTGACAGCCACAAATATTCAGTACTTT

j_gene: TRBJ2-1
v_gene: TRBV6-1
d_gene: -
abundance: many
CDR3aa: CASSEAHWNEQFF
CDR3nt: TGTGCCAGCAGTGAAGCCCACTGGAATGAGCAGTTCTTC

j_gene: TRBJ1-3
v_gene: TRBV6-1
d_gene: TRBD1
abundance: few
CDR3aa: CASSAQGAGNTIYF
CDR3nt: TGTGCCAGCAGTGCACAGGGGGCTGGAAACACCATATATTTT

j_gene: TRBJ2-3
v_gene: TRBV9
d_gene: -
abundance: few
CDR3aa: CASSVGGPIQDTQYF
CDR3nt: TGTGCCAGCAGCGTAGGCGGGCCGATTCAAGATACGCAGTATTTT

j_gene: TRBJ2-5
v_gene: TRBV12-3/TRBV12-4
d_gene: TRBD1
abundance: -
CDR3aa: CASRTDRDGETQYF
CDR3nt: TGTGCCAGCAGGACGGACAGGGACGGAGAGACCCAGTACTTC

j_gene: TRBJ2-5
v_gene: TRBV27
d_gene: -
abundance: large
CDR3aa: CASSLYDQQETQYF
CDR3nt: TGTGCCAGCAGTTTATATGACCAGCAAGAGACCCAGTACTTC

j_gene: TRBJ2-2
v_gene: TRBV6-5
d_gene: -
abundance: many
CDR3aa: CASRLQSGIPGTLYF
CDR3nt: TGTGCCAGCAGACTCCAGTCCGGAATTCCCGGGACGCTGTATTTT

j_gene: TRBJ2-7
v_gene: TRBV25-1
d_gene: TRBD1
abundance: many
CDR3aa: CASCSGTGGSYEQYF
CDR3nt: TGTGCCAGCTGTTCCGGGACAGGGGGCTCCTACGAGCAGTACTTC

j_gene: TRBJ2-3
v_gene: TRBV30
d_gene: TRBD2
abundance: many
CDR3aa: CACNPLAGRGTDTQYF
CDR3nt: TGTGCCTGTAACCCACTAGCGGGACGTGGGACAGATACGCAGTATTTT

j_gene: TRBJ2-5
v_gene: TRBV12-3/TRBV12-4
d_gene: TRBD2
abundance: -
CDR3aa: CALRGCGRVATEVSDQDTQYF
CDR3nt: TGTGCCTTACGGGGCTGCGGGAGGGTGGCTACTGAGGTCAGTGACCAAGATACCCAGTACTTC

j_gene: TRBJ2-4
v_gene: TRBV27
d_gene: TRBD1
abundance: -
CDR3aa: CASSGTGRQGTDMQYF
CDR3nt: TGTGCCAGCAGCGGCACGGGGAGACAGGGTACAGACATGCAGTACTTT

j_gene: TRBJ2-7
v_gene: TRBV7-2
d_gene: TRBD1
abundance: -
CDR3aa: CASSRQGGSYEQYF
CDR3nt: TGTGCCAGCAGCCGACAGGGGGGATCCTACGAGCAGTACTTC

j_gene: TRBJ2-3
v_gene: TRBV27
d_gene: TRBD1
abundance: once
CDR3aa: CASNTFGTGSTGAQYF
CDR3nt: TGTGCCAGCAATACTTTTGGGACAGGGAGCACCGGGGCGCAGTATTTT

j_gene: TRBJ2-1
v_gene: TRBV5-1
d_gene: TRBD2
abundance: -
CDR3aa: CASSYEGLVSNEQFF
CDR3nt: TGCGCCAGCAGCTACGAGGGACTAGTGTCCAATGAGCAGTTCTTC

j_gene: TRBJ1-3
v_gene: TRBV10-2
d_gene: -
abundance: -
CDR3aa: CASSPGRNTIYF
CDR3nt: TGCGCCAGCAGTCCAGGGAGAAACACCATATATTTT

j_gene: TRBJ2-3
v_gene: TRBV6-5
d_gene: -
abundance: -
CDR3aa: CASRLQSGITDEQYF
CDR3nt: TGTGCCAGCAGACTCCAGTCCGGAATTACAGATGAGCAGTATTTT

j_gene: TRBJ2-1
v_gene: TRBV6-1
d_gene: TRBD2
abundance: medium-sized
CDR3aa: CASRKAGGPGNEQFF
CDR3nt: TGTGCCAGCCGAAAAGCGGGAGGGCCGGGAAATGAGCAGTTCTTC

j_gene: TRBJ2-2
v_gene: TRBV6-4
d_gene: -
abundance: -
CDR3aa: CASSDGATGELFF
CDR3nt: TGTGCCAGCAGTGACGGGGCAACCGGGGAGCTGTTTTTT

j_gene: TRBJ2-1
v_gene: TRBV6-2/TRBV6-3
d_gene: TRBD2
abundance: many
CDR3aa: CASRAGGSYNEQFF
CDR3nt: TGTGCCAGCAGGGCGGGAGGGTCCTACAATGAGCAGTTCTTC